Following are 20 T cell receptor beta chains from one sample sequenced in a study of identical twins. One entry per CDR3 protein, called by TCRdb with MiXCR from the 5' RACE reads. The table has hundreds of thousands of distinct CDR3 sequences, around 6% seen once. Material for sequencing was naive T cells sorted from blood. The receptors originated from a man between 18 and 29 years old in good health.

This clonotype has a handful of counts. V usage is TRBV6-5 and J usage is TRBJ1-2, with 7 bases aligning to TRBD1. Germline V gene lookup returns CDR1 MNHEY and CDR2 SVGAGI. CDR3 length equals 14 residues. V was pared by 2 bases and J by 6 bases, with 6 bases of the junction left unmatched. The CDR3 is CASSYEGAGDGYTF. CDR3 DNA: TGTGCCAGCAGTTACGAGGGGGCGGGGGATGGCTACACCTTC.

This clonotype was recorded at least ten times. J is TRBJ2-3 and V is TRBV6-1; maybe TRBD2 (5 bases). Trimming shortened V by 5 bases and J by 4 bases, and 13 bases separated the two germline ends. Germline V gives CDR1 MNHNS, CDR2 SASEGT. The CDR3 contains 14 residues. The CDR3 sequence: CASSRLAASDTQYF. In nucleotides, the CDR3 is TGTGCCAGCAGTCGGCTAGCTGCATCAGATACGCAGTATTTT.

This clonotype was detected only a few times. The V and J genes are TRBV6-5 and TRBJ1-3, with unresolved D. The CDR3 has 13 residues. Germline CDR1 is MNHEY and CDR2 is SVGAGI. V shed 6 bases and J shed 2 bases, with 8 bases lying between them. The DNA for the CDR3 is TGTGCCAGCAGGAACTCGGCTGGAAACACCATATATTTT. It yields the protein CASRNSAGNTIYF.

This clonotype was seen a handful of times. V and J are TRBV12-3 or TRBV12-4 and TRBJ2-6, with D unclear. Trimming removed 3 bases from V and 2 bases from J, with 14 bases in between. CDR3 length: 17 amino acids. CDR3: CASSFKQVETGANVLTF. Here the CDR3 DNA reads TGTGCCAGCAGTTTTAAGCAGGTGGAAACTGGGGCCAACGTCCTGACTTTC.

V is TRBV2 and J is TRBJ2-7; D uncertain. CDR1 and CDR2 (germline): SNHLY, FYNNEI. The CDR3 is 13 amino acids. V was trimmed by 6 bases and J by 6 bases, leaving 15 bases between them. Here the CDR3 reads CASSSESWSEQYF. DNA for the CDR3: TGTGCCAGCAGCAGCGAATCTTGGTCCGAGCAGTACTTC.

This clonotype was detected ten times or more. The V gene is TRBV20-1, the J gene TRBJ2-5; 7 bases are shared with TRBD1. From germline, CDR1 is DFQATT and CDR2 SNEGSKA (reference sequence). Unmatched junction bases numbered 6, after V lost 0 bases and J lost 5 bases. This CDR3 comprises 14 residues. CDR3 sequence: CSARDPQGVETQYF. For the CDR3, the DNA is TGCAGTGCTAGAGATCCCCAGGGGGTCGAGACCCAGTACTTC.

This clonotype showed up many times. The chain links TRBV28 to TRBJ2-5, with 10 positions matching TRBD1. Germline CDR1 and CDR2: MDHEN and SYDVKM. The J segment lost 7 bases and the V segment lost 7 bases, leaving 12 bases of the junction unmatched. The CDR3 loop spans 15 amino acids. The CDR3 coding sequence is TGTGCCAGCAATCTGGGGACAGGGGCAGATGCGACCCAGTACTTC. It is translated as CASNLGTGADATQYF. Drawing the rest from reference TRBV28 and TRBJ2-5, the complete variable domain is DVKVTQSSRYLVKRTGEKVFLECVQDMDHENMFWYRQDPGLGLRLIYFSYDVKMKEKGDIPEGYSVSREKKERFSLILESASTNQTSMYLCASNLGTGADATQYFGPGTRLLVL.

This clonotype has a count of ten or more. V and J are TRBV20-1 and TRBJ2-1; the D gene is possibly TRBD1 (5 bases). The CDR3 length is 12 residues. Per the germline V gene, CDR1 is DFQATT and CDR2 is SNEGSKA (reference sequence). V dropped 5 bases and J dropped 9 bases, with 14 bases sitting between them. The CDR3 DNA sequence: TGCAGTGCTTATGAAGGGGTCCCTGAGCAGTTCTTC. This codes for CSAYEGVPEQFF.

This clonotype was recorded at least ten times. The chain is built from TRBV27 and TRBJ2-1, with unresolved D. Germline V gives CDR1 MNHEY, CDR2 SMNVEV (reference sequence). This CDR3 contains 12 residues. Trimming stripped 8 bases from V and 8 bases from J, with 13 bases between. CDR3 sequence (DNA): TGTGCCAGCCAAACTATTCTCCATGAGCAGTTCTTC. It specifies CASQTILHEQFF.

This clonotype was observed a few times. The genes are TRBV12-3 or TRBV12-4 and TRBJ1-5, with TRBD1 identical over 7 bases. CDR3 size: 14 residues. The V and J ends lost 6 bases and 7 bases, in that order; junction bases with no gene match: 9. The CDR3 is CASRPDRVMQPQHF. Here the CDR3 DNA reads TGTGCCAGCAGGCCTGACAGGGTTATGCAGCCCCAGCATTTT.

The table lists this clonotype with many counts. The V gene is TRBV20-1, the J gene TRBJ1-3; 11 nucleotides match TRBD1. Trimming took 2 bases from V and 2 from J; bases not matched to a gene: 11. Per the germline V gene, CDR1 is DFQATT and CDR2 is SNEGSKA (reference sequence). The CDR3 extends over 18 amino acids. The CDR3 region has the DNA TGCAGTGCTAGACCCAACCCCGGACAGGGGGCGGCTGGAAACACCATATATTTT. Translated, it gives CSARPNPGQGAAGNTIYF.

This clonotype has more than one count but fewer than ten. This chain connects TRBV5-1 to TRBJ2-5; TRBD2 matches 7 bases. The length of the CDR3 is 15 residues. V lost 4 bases and J lost 0; bases outside the gene matches: 6. Germline V gene data show CDR1 as SGHRS and CDR2 as YFSETQ. Here the CDR3 reads CASSRSGEYQETQYF. In DNA, the CDR3 is TGCGCCAGCAGCAGGAGCGGGGAGTACCAAGAGACCCAGTACTTC.

This clonotype was counted ten times or more. V gene TRBV6-2 or TRBV6-3 combines with J gene TRBJ2-1; 10 bases are shared with TRBD1. The CDR3 totals 15 residues. V lost 6 bases, J lost 8 bases, and 10 bases stayed unmatched. Germline CDR1 is MNHEY and CDR2 is SVGEGT. The chain's CDR3 is CASSRDRGPLDEQFF. CDR3 DNA sequence: TGTGCCAGCAGCCGGGACAGGGGCCCATTGGATGAGCAGTTCTTC.

The chain carries TRBV2 and TRBJ2-7; possibly TRBD2 for D (6 bases). The CDR3 totals 14 residues. Trimming removed 8 bases from V and 4 bases from J, with 18 bases in between. CDR1 SNHLY and CDR2 FYNNEI come from the germline V gene. The CDR3 nucleotides read TGTGCCAGCGGGGGGACGGGGATCTTTTACGAGCAGTACTTC. It encodes CASGGTGIFYEQYF. The variable domain in full, with the rest retrieved from reference TRBV2 and TRBJ2-7, is EPEVTQTPSHQVTQMGQEVILRCVPISNHLYFYWYRQILGQKVEFLVSFYNNEISEKSEIFDDQFSVERPDGSNFTLKIRSTKLEDSAMYFCASGGTGIFYEQYFGPGTRLTVT.

This clonotype was recorded many times. The chain combines TRBV29-1 with TRBJ2-7; a possible D gene is TRBD1 (6 bases). Germline-derived CDR1 and CDR2 are SQVTM and ANQGSEA. The length of the CDR3 is 12 residues. Trimming pared 5 bases from V and 4 bases from J, leaving 12 bases between. The CDR3 sequence: CSVRQGNYEQYF. CDR3 in DNA: TGCAGCGTTCGTCAGGGGAATTACGAGCAGTACTTC.

The rearrangement links TRBV30 to TRBJ2-5, with 7 bases aligning to TRBD1. Germline V gene lookup returns CDR1 GTSNPN and CDR2 SVGIG (reference sequence). The CDR3 has 14 residues. Losses at the gene ends were 3 bases for V and 2 bases for J; bases not matched to a gene: 6. CDR3 DNA sequence: TGTGCCTGGAGAGCAGGGGGTTATCAAGAGACCCAGTACTTC. It translates to CAWRAGGYQETQYF.

This clonotype has more than one count but fewer than ten. This sequence joins TRBV19 and TRBJ2-2; 7 bases agree with TRBD2. The CDR3 is 16 amino acids. Looked up from germline, CDR1 is LNHDA and CDR2 is SQIVND (reference sequence). Germline trimming cut 5 bases from V and 1 base from J; bases unmatched to any gene: 7. CDR3 sequence (DNA): TGTGCCAGTAGTCCCCCTAGCGGCATGAACACCGGGGAGCTGTTTTTT. Translation: CASSPPSGMNTGELFF.

This chain connects TRBV18 to TRBJ2-7, with D unclear. This CDR3 is 11 amino acids long. Trimming took 4 bases from V and 4 from J, leaving 5 bases between them. Germline CDR1 reads KGHSH; CDR2 reads LQKENI. CDR3: CASSRYYEQYV. In DNA, the CDR3 is TGTGCCAGCTCACGCTATTACGAGCAGTACGTC.

This clonotype was detected many times. The rearrangement links TRBV12-3 or TRBV12-4 to TRBJ2-3; 10 bases match TRBD2. This CDR3 is 17 amino acids long. With 1 base clipped from V and 1 base from J, the junction kept 5 bases outside the gene matches. CDR3 protein: CASSLESSGRGTDTQYF. The CDR3 nucleotides are TGTGCCAGCAGTTTAGAATCCAGCGGGAGGGGCACAGATACGCAGTATTTT.

This clonotype was counted at least ten times. The chain joins TRBV12-3 or TRBV12-4 to TRBJ2-3; 11 nucleotides line up with TRBD2. CDR3 length: 18 residues. V was clipped by 3 bases and J by 2 bases; unmatched bases: 10. The CDR3 DNA sequence: TGTGCCAGCAGTTTCGCTGGGGGACTAGCGGCCACCACAGATACGCAGTATTTT. Translation gives CASSFAGGLAATTDTQYF.